This record covers a single TCR beta chain. The antigen remains undetermined. This CDR3 region has 13 residues. Trimming shortened V by 2 bases and J by 6 bases, and 10 bases separated the two germline ends. Per germline, CDR1 MNHEY and CDR2 SVGAGI. Repertoires were generated with immunoSEQ multiplex PCR, while TCRdb's copy carries only in-frame clones and drops some. The sample lists roughly 180,000 clones; almost 95% were seen once. This specimen belongs to a study of T cell responses to AZD1222 COVID-19 vaccine. Study outcomes and limitations: The sample set comprised mostly white British donors with more females, and clonal diversity was possibly underestimated. Just a handful of AZD1222 recipients tested seropositive at baseline. Spike-specific TCR depth and breadth grew after two AZD1222 doses.

This receptor was identified in an adult in good health. The specimen was peripheral blood, collected on day 0 of AZD1222 vaccination. The rearrangement links TRBV6-5 to TRBJ1-2; D gene ambiguous. The CDR3 DNA reads TGTGCCAGCAGTTACAAGAATCAGGATGGCTACACCTTC. It codes for CASSYKNQDGYTF.